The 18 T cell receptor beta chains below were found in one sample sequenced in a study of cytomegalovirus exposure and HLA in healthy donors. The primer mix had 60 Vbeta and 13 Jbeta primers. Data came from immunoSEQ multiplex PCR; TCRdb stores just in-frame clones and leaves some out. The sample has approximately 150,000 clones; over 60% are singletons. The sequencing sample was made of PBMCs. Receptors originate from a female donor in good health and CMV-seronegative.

The CDR3 DNA reads as TGTGCCAGTAGTATTCGCGGGAGTCTAGAAACGCAGTATTTT. This translates into CASSIRGSLETQYF. V and J are TRBV19 and TRBJ2-3; 7 bases line up with TRBD2. This CDR3 comprises 14 residues. The germline V gene has CDR1 LNHDA and CDR2 SQIVND (reference sequence). With 3 bases clipped from V and 9 bases from J, the junction kept 9 bases outside the gene matches.

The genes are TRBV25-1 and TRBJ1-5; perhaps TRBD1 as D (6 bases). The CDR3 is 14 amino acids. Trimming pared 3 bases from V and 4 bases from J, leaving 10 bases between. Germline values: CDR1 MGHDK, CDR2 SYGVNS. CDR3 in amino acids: CASSDIQGNQPQHF. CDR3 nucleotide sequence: TGTGCCAGCAGTGACATTCAGGGGAATCAGCCCCAGCATTTT.

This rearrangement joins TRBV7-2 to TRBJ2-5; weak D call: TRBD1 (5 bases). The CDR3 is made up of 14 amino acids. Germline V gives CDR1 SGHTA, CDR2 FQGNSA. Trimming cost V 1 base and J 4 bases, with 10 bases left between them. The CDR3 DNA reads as TGTGCCAGCAGCTTAGTGCAGGGTCGAGAGACCCAGTACTTC. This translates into CASSLVQGRETQYF.

The CDR3, as DNA: TGTGCCAGCAGCCCAACGACTAGTCTGGATACGCAGTATTTT. It specifies CASSPTTSLDTQYF. The chain joins TRBV9 to TRBJ2-3, with TRBD2 as a possible D gene (6 bases). Deletions cut 4 bases from V and 6 bases from J, with 15 bases between. Germline CDR1 and CDR2: SGDLS and YYNGEE. The CDR3 extends over 14 amino acids.

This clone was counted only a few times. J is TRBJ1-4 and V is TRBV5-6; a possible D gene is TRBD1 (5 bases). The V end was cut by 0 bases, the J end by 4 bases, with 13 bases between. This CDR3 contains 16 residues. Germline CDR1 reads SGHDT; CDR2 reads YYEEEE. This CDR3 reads CASSLAGLRDNEKLFF. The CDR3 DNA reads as TGTGCCAGCAGCTTGGCGGGACTTAGGGATAATGAAAAACTGTTTTTT.

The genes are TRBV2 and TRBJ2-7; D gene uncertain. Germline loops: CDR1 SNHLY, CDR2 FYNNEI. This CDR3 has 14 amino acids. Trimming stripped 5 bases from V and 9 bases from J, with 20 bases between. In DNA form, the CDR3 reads TGTGCCAGCAGTTTCGTGAAGGCGGTAGGCGGGCAGTACTTC. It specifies CASSFVKAVGGQYF.

The CDR3 sequence is CASRPQGAGANVLTF. In nucleotides, the CDR3 is TGTGCCAGCAGGCCCCAGGGGGCTGGGGCCAACGTCCTGACTTTC. The chain uses TRBV6-5 and TRBJ2-6, with 7 bases that match TRBD1. CDR1 MNHEY and CDR2 SVGAGI come from the germline V gene. The CDR3 length is 15 residues. J lost 2 bases, V lost 6 bases, and 4 bases had no gene match.

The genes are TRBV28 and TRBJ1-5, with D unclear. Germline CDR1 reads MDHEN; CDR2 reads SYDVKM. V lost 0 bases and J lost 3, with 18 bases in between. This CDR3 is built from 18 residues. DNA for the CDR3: TGTGCCAGCAGTTTATGGGGGTTTGGGAGGGCTTCCAATCAGCCCCAGCATTTT. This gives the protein CASSLWGFGRASNQPQHF.

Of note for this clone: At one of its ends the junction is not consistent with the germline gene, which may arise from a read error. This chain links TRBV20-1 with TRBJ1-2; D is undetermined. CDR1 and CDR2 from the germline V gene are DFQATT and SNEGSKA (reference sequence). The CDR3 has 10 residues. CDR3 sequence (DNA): TGCAGTGCGCCCTCTCCGGTTACGCACTTC. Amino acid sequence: CSAPSPVTHF.

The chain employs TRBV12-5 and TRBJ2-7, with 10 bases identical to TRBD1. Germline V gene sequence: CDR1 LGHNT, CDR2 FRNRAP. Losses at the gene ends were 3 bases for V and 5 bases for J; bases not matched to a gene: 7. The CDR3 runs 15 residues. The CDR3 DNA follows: TGTGCTAGTGGTTTAACCGGACAGGGGGACGACGAGCAGTACTTC. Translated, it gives CASGLTGQGDDEQYF. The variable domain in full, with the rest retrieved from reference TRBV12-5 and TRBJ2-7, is DARVTQTPRHKVTEMGQEVTMRCQPILGHNTVFWYRQTMMQGLELLAYFRNRAPLDDSGMPKDRFSAEMPDATLATLKIQPSEPRDSAVYFCASGLTGQGDDEQYFGPGTRLTVT.

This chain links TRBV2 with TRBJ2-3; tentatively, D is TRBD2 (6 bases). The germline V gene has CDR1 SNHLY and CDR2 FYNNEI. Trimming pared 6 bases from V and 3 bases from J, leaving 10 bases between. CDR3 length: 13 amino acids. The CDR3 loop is CASRQAGTDTQYF. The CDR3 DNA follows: TGTGCCAGCAGGCAGGCGGGGACAGATACGCAGTATTTT.

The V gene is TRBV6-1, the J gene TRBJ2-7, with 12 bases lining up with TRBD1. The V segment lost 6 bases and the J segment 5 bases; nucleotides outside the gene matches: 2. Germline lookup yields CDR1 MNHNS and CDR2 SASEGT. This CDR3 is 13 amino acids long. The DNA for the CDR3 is TGTGCCAGCAGAGGGACAGGGGGCAACGAGCAGTACTTC. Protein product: CASRGTGGNEQYF.

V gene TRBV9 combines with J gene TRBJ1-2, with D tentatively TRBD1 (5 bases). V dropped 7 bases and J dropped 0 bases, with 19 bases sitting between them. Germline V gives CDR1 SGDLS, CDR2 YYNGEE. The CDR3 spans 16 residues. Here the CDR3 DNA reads TGTGCCAGCTGCCCGGGACTGTCAAACGCTAACTATGGCTACACCTTC. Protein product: CASCPGLSNANYGYTF.

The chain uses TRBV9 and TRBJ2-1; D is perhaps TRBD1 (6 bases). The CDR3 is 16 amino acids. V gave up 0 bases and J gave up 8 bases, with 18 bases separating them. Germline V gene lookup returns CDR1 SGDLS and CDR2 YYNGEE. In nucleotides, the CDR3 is TGTGCCAGCAGCGTAGGGGGGCCGCTCCTGAATTATGAGCAGTTCTTC. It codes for CASSVGGPLLNYEQFF.

The CDR3 reads CASSSAGGSNYGYTF. The CDR3 nucleotides are TGTGCCAGCAGTTCCGCCGGCGGGTCAAACTATGGCTACACCTTC. This chain uses TRBV13 with TRBJ1-2; D remains ambiguous. Germline V lookup: CDR1 PRHDT, CDR2 FYEKMQ (reference sequence). The V gene lost 6 bases and the J gene lost 2 bases, with 16 bases spanning the gap. The CDR3 extends over 15 amino acids. The variable domain in full, completed from reference TRBV13 and TRBJ1-2, reads AAGVIQSPRHLIKEKRETATLKCYPIPRHDTVYWYQQGPGQDPQFLISFYEKMQSDKGSIPDRFSAQQFSDYHSELNMSSLELGDSALYFCASSSAGGSNYGYTFGSGTRLTVV.

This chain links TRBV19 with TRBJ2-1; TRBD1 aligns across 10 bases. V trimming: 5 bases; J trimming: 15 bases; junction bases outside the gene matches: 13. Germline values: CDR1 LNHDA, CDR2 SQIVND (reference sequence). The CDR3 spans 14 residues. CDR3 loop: CASSPGTGDYLRFF. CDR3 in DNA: TGTGCCAGTAGTCCCGGGACAGGGGACTATTTACGGTTCTTC. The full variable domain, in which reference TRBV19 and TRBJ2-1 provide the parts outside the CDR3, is DGGITQSPKYLFRKEGQNVTLSCEQNLNHDAMYWYRQDPGQGLRLIYYSQIVNDFQKGDIAEGYSVSREKKESFPLTVTSAQKNPTAFYLCASSPGTGDYLRFFGPGTRLTVL.

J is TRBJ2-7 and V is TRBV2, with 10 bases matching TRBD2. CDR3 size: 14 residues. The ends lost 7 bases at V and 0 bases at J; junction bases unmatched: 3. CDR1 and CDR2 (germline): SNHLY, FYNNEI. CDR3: CASNEREGSYEQYF. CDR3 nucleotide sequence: TGTGCCAGCAACGAGCGGGAGGGCTCCTACGAGCAGTACTTC.

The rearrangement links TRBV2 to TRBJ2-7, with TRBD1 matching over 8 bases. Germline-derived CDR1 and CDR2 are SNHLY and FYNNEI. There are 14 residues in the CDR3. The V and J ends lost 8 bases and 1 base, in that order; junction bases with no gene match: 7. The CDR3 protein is CASGRDRSSYEQYF. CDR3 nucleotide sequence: TGTGCCAGCGGCCGGGACAGGAGTTCCTACGAGCAGTACTTC.